This T cell receptor (beta chain) is drawn from a study of PD-1 blockade in classical Hodgkin lymphoma (TCRdb year 2020). As for the study more broadly: Nivolumab dosing was 3 mg/kg intravenously every 2 weeks, continuing until either disease progression or unacceptable toxicity. The study used TCR beta sequencing and CyTOF to define a peripheral blood immune signature of response to PD-1 blockade in classical Hodgkin lymphoma.

Study-level results and caveats: A significant rise by C4D1 was seen in CD4+ but not CD8+ TCR diversity (p=0.0027 vs p=0.16), with the rise being most apparent in complete responders (p=0.02). Baseline TCR diversity was reported to be lower in newly diagnosed patients than in healthy donors, and even lower in relapsed/refractory patients. Among trial patients, those achieving complete response had baseline diversity similar to that of newly diagnosed patients, while diversity was significantly lower in partial responders and progressors. The study was restricted to a single clinical trial cohort, and the causes of repertoire differences, possibly disease activity or prior therapy, were left undefined. Diversity was lower in patients who began nivolumab less than 1 year after ASCT, so these patients were left out of later analyses to avoid confounding by immune reconstitution.

In the paper's terms, the time point label means: cycle 2 day 1 (C2D1) of nivolumab. All trial patients had relapsed after autologous stem cell transplantation, with cohorts A, B and C differing in prior brentuximab vedotin exposure. The trial cohort comprised about 60 patients with relapsed/refractory classical Hodgkin lymphoma whose best overall responses were complete response, partial response or progressive disease. Single-agent nivolumab was administered to trial patients in the multi-cohort phase II CheckMate 205 trial. An independent review committee assessed best overall response by applying the 2007 International Working Group response criteria. PBMCs from the trial were collected at three points: immediately before nivolumab initiation (C1D1), and during therapy at cycle 2 day 1 and cycle 4 day 1. After peripheral blood was drawn into 8 mL Vacutainer Cell Preparation Tubes, PBMCs were isolated by centrifugation and then cryopreserved.

The Qiagen DNeasy kit was used to extract genomic DNA from unsorted PBMCs and from the negatively selected CD4+ and CD8+ fractions. TCR beta CDR3 regions were subjected to amplification by immunoSEQ multiplex PCR with primers that anneal to V and J segments. A synthetic immune receptor repertoire was used to minimize amplification bias, and any residual bias was removed computationally once sequencing was done. On the study's bioinformatics: Repertoire diversity was quantified as the Shannon entropy index using custom Python scripts. Unsorted, CD4+ and CD8+ repertoires were examined separately, except in combined analyses, for which CD4+ and CD8+ sequences were merged in silico. A clone counted as expanded when the clone's frequency after treatment rose at least 2-fold relative to C1D1, and clones undetected at baseline were given a pseudocount of 0.5. Singleton clones were defined as clones with 0 or 1 copy at C1D1, and non-singleton clones were defined as clones with 2 or more copies. Clones expanded in unsorted samples were labelled as CD4+, CD8+ or unknown by matching protein sequences in sorted samples from the same patient. Wilcoxon tests were applied to paired samples to test diversity changes from C1D1 to C4D1. TCRdb obtained this table from immuneACCESS and retained in-frame rearrangements with V and J assigned. These tables miss some clones; where compared with another copy, unresolved V genes account for less than half of the shortfall, and the remainder is unexplained. The V and J calls and clone size are taken from that table; D and trimming were inferred from the DNA. The sample table holds about 100,000 clones, of which around 88% were seen once. The ten most abundant clones make up about 7.1% of the sample.

Comments on this clone: Its antigen specificity is not known. No clone much larger than this one lies a single base away; base qualities are absent.

The CDR3 holds 11 amino acids from the cysteine to the phenylalanine. Just CDR3 DNA is preserved here, 33 bases in frame from base 1. V is cut by 5 bases and J by 2 bases, and the space between the germline ends is 4 bases. The germline V gene yields MNHEY for CDR1 and SVGAGI for CDR2. This TCR was recovered from a human donor with classical Hodgkin lymphoma. Source: peripheral blood mononuclear cells (PBMCs), taken before the second cycle of nivolumab. This chain is built from TRBV6-5 and TRBJ2-7, with no reliable assignment of the D segment. The CDR3 is CASSRPYEQYF. The bases read TGTGCCAGCAGTAGGCCCTACGAGCAGTACTTC.